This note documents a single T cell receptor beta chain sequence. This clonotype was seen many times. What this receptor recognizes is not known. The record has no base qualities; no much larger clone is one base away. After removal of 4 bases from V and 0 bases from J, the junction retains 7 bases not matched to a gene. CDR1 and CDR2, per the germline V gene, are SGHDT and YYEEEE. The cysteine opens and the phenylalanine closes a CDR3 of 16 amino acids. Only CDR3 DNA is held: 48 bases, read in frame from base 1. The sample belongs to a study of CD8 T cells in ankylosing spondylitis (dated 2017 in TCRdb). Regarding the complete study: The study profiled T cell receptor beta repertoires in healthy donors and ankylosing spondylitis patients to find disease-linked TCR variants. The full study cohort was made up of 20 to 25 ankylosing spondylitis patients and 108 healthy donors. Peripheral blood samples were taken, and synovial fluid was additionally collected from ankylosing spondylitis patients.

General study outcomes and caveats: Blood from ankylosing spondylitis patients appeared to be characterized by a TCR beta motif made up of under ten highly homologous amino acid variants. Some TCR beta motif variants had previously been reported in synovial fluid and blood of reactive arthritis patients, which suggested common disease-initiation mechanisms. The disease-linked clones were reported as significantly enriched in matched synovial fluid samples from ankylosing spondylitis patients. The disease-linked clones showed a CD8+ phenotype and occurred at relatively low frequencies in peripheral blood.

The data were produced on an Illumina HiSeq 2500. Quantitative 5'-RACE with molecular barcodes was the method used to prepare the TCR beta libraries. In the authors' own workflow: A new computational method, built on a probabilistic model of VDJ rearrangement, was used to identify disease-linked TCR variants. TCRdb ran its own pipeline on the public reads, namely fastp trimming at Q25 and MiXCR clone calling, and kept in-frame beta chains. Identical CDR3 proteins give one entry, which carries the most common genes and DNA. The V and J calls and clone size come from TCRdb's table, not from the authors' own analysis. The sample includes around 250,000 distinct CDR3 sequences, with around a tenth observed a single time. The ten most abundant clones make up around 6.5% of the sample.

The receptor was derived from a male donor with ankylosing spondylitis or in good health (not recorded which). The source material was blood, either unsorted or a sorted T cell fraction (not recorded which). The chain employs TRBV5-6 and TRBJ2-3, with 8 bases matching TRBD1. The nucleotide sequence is TGTGCCAGCAGCACCCTGACAGGGGAAAGCACAGATACGCAGTATTTT. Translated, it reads CASSTLTGESTDTQYF.